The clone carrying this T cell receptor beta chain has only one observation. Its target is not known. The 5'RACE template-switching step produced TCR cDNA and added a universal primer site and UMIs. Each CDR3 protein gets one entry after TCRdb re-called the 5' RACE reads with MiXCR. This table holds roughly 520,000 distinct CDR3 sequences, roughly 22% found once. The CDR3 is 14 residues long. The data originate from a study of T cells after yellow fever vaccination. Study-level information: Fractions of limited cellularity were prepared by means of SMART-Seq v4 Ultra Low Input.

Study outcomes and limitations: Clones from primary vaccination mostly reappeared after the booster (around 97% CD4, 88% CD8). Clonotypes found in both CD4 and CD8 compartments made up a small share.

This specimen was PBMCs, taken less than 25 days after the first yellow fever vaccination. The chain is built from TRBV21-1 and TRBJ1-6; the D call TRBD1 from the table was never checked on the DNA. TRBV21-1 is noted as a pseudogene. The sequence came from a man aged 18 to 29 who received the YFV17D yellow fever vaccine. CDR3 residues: CASSNGTGHSPLHF. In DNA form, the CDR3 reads TGTGCCAGCAGCAACGGAACAGGACATTCACCCCTCCACTTT.